This TCR beta chain originates from a study of radiation and T cells in renal cell carcinoma. Specified time point: blood 2 weeks post-SBRT. The treatment was: 15 Gy SBRT to primary tumor, nephrectomy 4 weeks later. Radiation-treated patients gave blood at baseline, week 2 and week 4. The protocol was immunoSEQ multiplex PCR, while the TCRdb copy is restricted to in-frame clones and leaves out a portion. Of roughly 130,000 clones in the sample, 75% to 90% were seen once. CDR3 length equals 14 residues. Germline assignment: CDR1 MNHNS and CDR2 SASEGT. Unmatched junction bases numbered 12, after V lost 10 bases and J lost 7 bases.

The sequence was collected from an older woman with renal cell carcinoma. The starting material was blood, obtained from a patient whose treatment included radiotherapy and nephrectomy. The chain carries TRBV6-1 and TRBJ1-5, with 8 bases lining up with TRBD1. CDR3 region: CAISVGTGRQPQHF. The CDR3 DNA reads TGTGCCATCTCCGTAGGGACAGGCCGACAGCCCCAGCATTTT.